This note documents a single T cell receptor beta chain sequence. Some clones are missing from TCRdb's copy, which holds only in-frame ones; the method was immunoSEQ multiplex PCR. The table lists approximately 130,000 clones, around four fifths of them singletons, with around 20% in the top ten. CDR3 length equals 17 residues. V was clipped by 0 bases and J by 8 bases; unmatched bases: 6. In germline, CDR1 is SGHAT, CDR2 FQNNGV. This sample stems from a study of blood T cell repertoires in COVID-19. Overall study: Acute-phase and convalescent COVID-19 samples originated in the United States, Italy and Spain. PBMCs, B-cell-depleted T cells, or T cells provided the cDNA or gDNA that made up the material.

The sequence was collected from an older man with acute or convalescent COVID-19. The material sequenced was peripheral blood. This rearrangement joins TRBV11-2 to TRBJ2-1; 14 bases line up with TRBD2. The DNA of the CDR3 is TGTGCCAGCAGCTTAGAGCTAGGACTAGCGGGGGGATATGAGCAGTTCTTC. Its protein is CASSLELGLAGGYEQFF.